These 30 T cell receptor beta chains share one sample of origin, sequenced in a study of blood T cell repertoires in COVID-19. Here immunoSEQ multiplex PCR was the method, and the copy in TCRdb shows in-frame clones only, minus some. The sample carries fewer than 500,000 clones, 70% to 90% recorded once. Specimen: PBMCs or T cells enriched from blood (not recorded which). Source of these receptors: a young woman with acute COVID-19.

This clone was seen only a few times. Other DNA sequences in the sample encode the same CDR3. This chain uses TRBV18 with TRBJ1-1; 10 nucleotides align to TRBD1. Germline CDR1 is KGHSH and CDR2 is LQKENI. V was clipped by 4 bases and J by 3 bases; unmatched bases: 8. This CDR3 spans 16 amino acids. The CDR3 nucleotides are TGTGCCAGCTCACTAACCGGGACAGGGGAGTACACTGAAGCTTTCTTT. Amino acids: CASSLTGTGEYTEAFF.

This clone was found a few times. J is TRBJ1-2 and V is TRBV7-2, with 7 bases aligning to TRBD1. The CDR3 length is 14 residues. V shed 3 bases and J 4 bases; nucleotides not matched to a gene: 5. Germline CDR1 is SGHTA and CDR2 is FQGNSA. The CDR3 DNA sequence: TGTGCCAGCAGCTTGGGACAGCAAGTCTATGGCTACACCTTC. Its translation: CASSLGQQVYGYTF. Full variable domain (remainder filled in from reference TRBV7-2 and TRBJ1-2): GAGVSQSPSNKVTEKGKDVELRCDPISGHTALYWYRQSLGQGLEFLIYFQGNSAPDKSGLPSDRFSAERTGGSVSTLTIQRTQQEDSAVYLCASSLGQQVYGYTFGSGTRLTVV.

In nucleotides, the CDR3 is TGTGCCAGCGGCGAAGGGGGCCGACTTATCGATACGCAGTATTTT. Translation: CASGEGGRLIDTQYF. V and J are TRBV28 and TRBJ2-3; 7 nucleotides line up with TRBD1. V shed 8 bases and J 6 bases; nucleotides not matched to a gene: 14. Germline CDR1 is MDHEN and CDR2 is SYDVKM. The CDR3 spans 15 residues.

The chain couples TRBV2 to TRBJ2-1, with a tentative D call TRBD2 (6 bases). From germline, CDR1 is SNHLY and CDR2 FYNNEI. Trimming removed 8 bases at V and 2 bases at J, with 16 bases between. CDR3 length: 15 amino acids. This chain's CDR3 is CASLNSGEAYNEQFF. The CDR3 DNA is TGTGCCAGCCTCAACAGTGGGGAGGCCTACAATGAGCAGTTCTTC.

A few counts support this clone. This CDR3 is CASTPGGRAFF. CDR3 in DNA: TGTGCCAGCACTCCAGGGGGCAGAGCTTTCTTT. The gene calls are TRBV28 and TRBJ1-1, with 8 positions matching TRBD1. This CDR3 contains 11 residues. CDR1 and CDR2 (germline): MDHEN, SYDVKM. V dropped 7 bases and J dropped 10; count of bases not matched to a gene: 5.

This clone was counted only a few times. The chain joins TRBV19 to TRBJ1-4; D ambiguous. CDR1 and CDR2 (germline): LNHDA, SQIVND (reference sequence). The CDR3 is 14 residues long. The V end lost 6 bases, the J end lost 5 bases, and 13 bases lay between the germline ends. The CDR3: CASREGRPNEKLFF. DNA for the CDR3: TGTGCCAGTAGAGAGGGCAGACCGAATGAAAAACTGTTTTTT. The whole variable domain, remainder taken from reference TRBV19 and TRBJ1-4, is DGGITQSPKYLFRKEGQNVTLSCEQNLNHDAMYWYRQDPGQGLRLIYYSQIVNDFQKGDIAEGYSVSREKKESFPLTVTSAQKNPTAFYLCASREGRPNEKLFFGSGTQLSVL.

The genes are TRBV28 and TRBJ2-2; D remains ambiguous. CDR1 and CDR2 (germline): MDHEN, SYDVKM. CDR3 length equals 15 residues. Trimming left V 6 bases short and J 2 bases short, with 13 bases between. The CDR3 here is CASSPSLANTGELFF. In DNA form, the CDR3 reads TGTGCCAGCAGCCCCTCGCTGGCCAACACCGGGGAGCTGTTTTTT.

The rearrangement joins TRBV7-9 to TRBJ2-3, with 7 bases that match TRBD1. Per the germline V gene, CDR1 is SEHNR and CDR2 is FQNEAQ (reference sequence). This CDR3 spans 13 amino acids. Unmatched junction bases numbered 5, after V lost 5 bases and J lost 6 bases. The CDR3 here is CASSPLTGDTQYF. In nucleotides, the CDR3 is TGTGCCAGCAGCCCCCTGACAGGGGATACGCAGTATTTT.

The chain recombines TRBV20-1 with TRBJ2-1, with D possibly being TRBD2 (6 bases). Trimming left V 3 bases short and J 8 bases short, with 14 bases between. CDR3 length equals 13 residues. Per germline, CDR1 DFQATT and CDR2 SNEGSKA (reference sequence). CDR3 nucleotides: TGCAGTGCTAGTATGGGAGGAGGCTATGAGCAGTTCTTC. Amino acid sequence: CSASMGGGYEQFF.

The gene calls are TRBV7-3 and TRBJ2-1; D is uncertain. This CDR3 comprises 13 residues. V shed 5 bases and J shed 8 bases, with 13 bases lying between them. Germline CDR1 and CDR2: SGHTA and FQGTGA. This chain's CDR3 is CASSPRSNDEQFF. The DNA of the CDR3 is TGTGCCAGCAGCCCTCGGAGCAACGATGAGCAGTTCTTC.

J is TRBJ2-1 and V is TRBV6-2 or TRBV6-3, with D perhaps TRBD1 (6 bases). CDR1 and CDR2 (germline): MNHEY, SVGEGT. The CDR3 spans 15 residues. The V end lost 2 bases, the J end lost 6 bases, and 14 bases lay between the germline ends. CDR3 protein: CASSYPQGWGNEQFF. For the CDR3, the DNA is TGTGCCAGCAGTTACCCACAGGGATGGGGCAATGAGCAGTTCTTC.

The V gene is TRBV3-1 (or the pseudogene TRBV3-2), the J gene TRBJ1-2; 7 bases are shared with TRBD1. After removal of 4 bases from V and 4 bases from J, the junction contained 9 bases not matched to a gene. The germline V gene encodes CDR1 LGHDT and CDR2 YNNKEL (reference sequence). The CDR3 has 15 amino acids. The CDR3, as DNA: TGTGCCAGCAGCCGCGGGGACAGCTCGGTCTATGGCTACACCTTC. Translating gives CASSRGDSSVYGYTF.

The rearrangement links TRBV7-9 to TRBJ1-4, with TRBD1 matching 7 bases. Germline lookup yields CDR1 SEHNR and CDR2 FQNEAQ (reference sequence). V lost 4 bases, J lost 7 bases, and 9 bases stayed unmatched. This CDR3 is built from 15 residues. CDR3: CASSSTQGSSEKLFF. CDR3 nucleotides: TGTGCCAGCAGCTCAACACAGGGGAGTAGTGAAAAACTGTTTTTT. Supplemented by reference TRBV7-9 and TRBJ1-4, the full variable domain reads DTGVSQNPRHKITKRGQNVTFRCDPISEHNRLYWYRQTLGQGPEFLTYFQNEAQLEKSRLLSDRFSAERPKGSFSTLEIQRTEQGDSAMYLCASSSTQGSSEKLFFGSGTQLSVL.

The V gene is TRBV6-5, the J gene TRBJ1-3; D ambiguous. This CDR3 has 14 amino acids. Germline CDR1 and CDR2: MNHEY and SVGAGI. V lost 6 bases and J 0 bases, leaving 9 bases between the germline ends. The CDR3 sequence is CASRRVSSGNTIYF. Written as DNA, the CDR3 is TGTGCCAGCAGACGCGTTAGCTCTGGAAACACCATATATTTT.

A single count supports this clone. Other DNA variants within this sample encode the same CDR3. V is TRBV5-1 and J is TRBJ1-2, with no clear D. The CDR3 runs to 12 residues. CDR1 and CDR2 (germline): SGHRS, YFSETQ. Trimming removed 0 bases from V and 6 bases from J, with 6 bases in between. The CDR3 sequence: CASSLAGDGYTF. In DNA form, the CDR3 reads TGCGCCAGCAGCTTGGCCGGAGATGGCTACACCTTC.

This clone turned up a few times. The chain joins TRBV27 to TRBJ1-1; TRBD1 agrees at 8 bases. V trimming: 8 bases; J trimming: 0 bases; junction bases outside the gene matches: 14. The CDR3 is 17 residues long. The germline V gene has CDR1 MNHEY and CDR2 SMNVEV (reference sequence). Written as DNA, the CDR3 is TGTGCCAGCGGCAGACGATGGACAGGGCGATTGAACACTGAAGCTTTCTTT. Translated, it gives CASGRRWTGRLNTEAFF.

The rearrangement uses TRBV9 and TRBJ2-5, with D tentatively TRBD1 (6 bases). The CDR3 runs to 17 residues. The germline CDR1 and CDR2 sequences are SGDLS and YYNGEE. Trimming cost V 3 bases and J 2 bases, with 20 bases left between them. The CDR3 protein is CASSARRTGRSQETQYF. The CDR3 DNA reads TGTGCCAGCAGCGCCCGCCGTACAGGGAGAAGTCAAGAGACCCAGTACTTC.

The chain has TRBV10-3 and TRBJ1-1; 12 bases map to TRBD1. CDR1 is ENHRY and CDR2 is SYGVKD in the germline V gene. The CDR3 has 15 residues. Trimming removed 7 bases from V and 4 bases from J; junction bases left unmatched: 7. CDR3 in DNA: TGTGCCATCATGCGGGACAGGGGGCTTTTCACTGAAGCTTTCTTT. Its translation is CAIMRDRGLFTEAFF.

The chain has TRBV27 and TRBJ1-1; 12 bases map to TRBD1. Germline loops: CDR1 MNHEY, CDR2 SMNVEV (reference sequence). The CDR3 contains 16 residues. V dropped 7 bases and J dropped 10; count of bases not matched to a gene: 16. The CDR3 DNA reads TGTGCCAGCAAGAGAGGGACAGGGGGCGCTTCGGGCCGAGCTTTCTTT. Encoded protein: CASKRGTGGASGRAFF.

This clone showed up just once. V is TRBV29-1 and J is TRBJ1-3, with 12 positions matching TRBD1. Unmatched junction bases numbered 9, after V lost 6 bases and J lost 3 bases. CDR1 and CDR2 (germline): SQVTM, ANQGSEA. This CDR3 spans 16 amino acids. The CDR3 DNA sequence: TGCAGCGTCCACGGGACAGGGGGCGCCGATGGAAACACCATATATTTT. Amino acid sequence: CSVHGTGGADGNTIYF.

In its sample, this clone was seen a few times. The chain uses TRBV3-1 (or the pseudogene TRBV3-2) and TRBJ2-3, with TRBD2 matching over 13 bases. The CDR3 is 16 residues long. CDR1 LGHDT and CDR2 YNNKEL come from the germline V gene (reference sequence). The V and J ends lost 4 bases and 4 bases, in that order; junction bases with no gene match: 5. The CDR3 sequence: CASSRLAGGLSDTQYF. The CDR3 DNA follows: TGTGCCAGCAGCCGACTAGCGGGAGGTTTATCAGATACGCAGTATTTT.

This sequence joins TRBV7-6 and TRBJ2-7, with TRBD1 matching over 9 bases. Germline CDR1 is SGHVS and CDR2 is FNYEAQ. Trimming took 5 bases from V and 0 from J; bases not matched to a gene: 17. CDR3 length equals 19 residues. The CDR3 DNA sequence: TGTGCCAGCAGCATAAACACCGGGACAGGGAAAGGGAGCTCCTACGAGCAGTACTTC. It encodes CASSINTGTGKGSSYEQYF.

V and J are TRBV6-1 and TRBJ2-5; D is uncertain. Germline V gives CDR1 MNHNS, CDR2 SASEGT. With 2 bases removed from V and 7 bases from J, the gap between germline ends came to 11 bases. CDR3 length: 13 amino acids. CDR3 DNA: TGTGCCAGCAGTGAATATCAACTCGGGACCCAGTACTTC. Protein: CASSEYQLGTQYF.

The CDR3 here is CASSVVTGGATEAFF. The CDR3, as DNA: TGTGCCAGCAGCGTAGTTACAGGGGGCGCGACTGAAGCTTTCTTT. V and J are TRBV9 and TRBJ1-1; 9 nucleotides match TRBD1. V was clipped by 0 bases and J by 5 bases; unmatched bases: 5. The CDR3 is made up of 15 amino acids. Germline values: CDR1 SGDLS, CDR2 YYNGEE.

This clone was detected only once. The genes are TRBV10-3 and TRBJ1-5; no firm D call. V dropped 0 bases and J dropped 9 bases, with 12 bases sitting between them. The CDR3 has 14 amino acids. Per germline, CDR1 ENHRY and CDR2 SYGVKD. The CDR3 loop is CAISESEALRPQHF. In DNA, the CDR3 is TGTGCCATCAGTGAGTCGGAGGCACTAAGGCCCCAGCATTTT.

The V gene is TRBV30, the J gene TRBJ1-1; TRBD1 is a possible D gene (6 bases). Germline V gene lookup returns CDR1 GTSNPN and CDR2 SVGIG (reference sequence). V lost 5 bases and J 3 bases, leaving 10 bases between the germline ends. The CDR3 is made up of 12 amino acids. The chain's CDR3 is CAWDNRDTEAFF. The CDR3 nucleotides are TGTGCCTGGGATAACAGGGACACTGAAGCTTTCTTT.

This chain links TRBV29-1 with TRBJ2-1; 10 bases are a match to TRBD2. This CDR3 is built from 14 residues. Germline V CDR1 and CDR2: SQVTM, ANQGSEA. V was clipped by 6 bases and J by 9 bases; unmatched bases: 11. CDR3: CSVGTGLAISEQFF. The DNA for the CDR3 is TGCAGCGTCGGAACGGGACTAGCGATCAGTGAGCAGTTCTTC.

This chain uses TRBV28 with TRBJ2-1; a possible D gene is TRBD2 (6 bases). Germline V gene lookup returns CDR1 MDHEN and CDR2 SYDVKM. The CDR3 totals 17 residues. V was pared by 3 bases and J by 1 base, with 16 bases between. The CDR3 coding sequence is TGTGCCAGCAGTTTGGCGACTAGTCGGTCGTCCTACAATGAGCAGTTCTTC. Translated, it gives CASSLATSRSSYNEQFF.

This rearrangement joins TRBV5-4 to TRBJ1-2; 9 bases fit TRBD1. Germline-derived CDR1 and CDR2 are SGHNT and YYREEE (reference sequence). Unmatched junction bases numbered 9, after V lost 5 bases and J lost 4 bases. The CDR3 contains 15 residues. The CDR3 sequence is CASSLQGAQGYGYTF. Here the CDR3 DNA reads TGTGCCAGCAGTCTACAGGGGGCGCAGGGCTATGGCTACACCTTC.

The gene calls are TRBV7-2 and TRBJ2-3, with D maybe TRBD2 (7 bases). CDR3 size: 16 residues. V was clipped by 1 base and J by 4 bases, with 15 bases between them. Looked up from germline, CDR1 is SGHTA and CDR2 is FQGNSA. CDR3 nucleotides: TGTGCCAGCAGCTTAGGAGGGGCGGGGGCCTCAGATACGCAGTATTTT. It translates to CASSLGGAGASDTQYF.